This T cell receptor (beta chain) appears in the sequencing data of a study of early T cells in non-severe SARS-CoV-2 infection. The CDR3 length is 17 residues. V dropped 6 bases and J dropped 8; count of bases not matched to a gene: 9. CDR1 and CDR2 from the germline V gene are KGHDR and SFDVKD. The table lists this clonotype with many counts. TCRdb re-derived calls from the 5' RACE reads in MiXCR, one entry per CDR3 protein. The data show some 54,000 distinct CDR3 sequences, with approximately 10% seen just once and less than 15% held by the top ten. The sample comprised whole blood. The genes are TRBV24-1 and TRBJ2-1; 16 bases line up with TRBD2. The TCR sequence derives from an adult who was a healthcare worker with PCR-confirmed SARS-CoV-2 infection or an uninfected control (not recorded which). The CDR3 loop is CATSTSGTSGREDEQFF. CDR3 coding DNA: TGTGCCACCAGTACGTCCGGGACTAGCGGGAGGGAGGATGAGCAGTTCTTC.